This TCR beta chain was profiled in a study of blood T cell repertoires in COVID-19 (dated by TCRdb to the early 2020s). Turning to the overall study: Collaborator samples came from the United States, Italy and Spain and covered acute and convalescent phases of COVID-19. The prospective study material was composed of cDNA or gDNA derived from T cells, B-cell-depleted T cells, or PBMCs. Deeply sampled blood TCRbeta repertoires from subjects exposed to, actively infected with, or recovered from COVID-19 were included in the dataset. A freely available public database, intended as a resource for researchers studying the immune response to SARS-CoV-2, is where the repertoires were released. The samples were drawn from two sources: the first 160 participants of the ongoing ImmuneRACE study, and 1,200 or so subjects contributed by 6 global collaborators. A de-identified subject ID, COVID-19 status, age in years and sex were almost always included in the sample metadata. HLA class I and class II types, where available, came from metadata supplied by the sample provider rather than from assay-based typing. General findings and caveats noted by the study authors: The quantity of clinical and demographic metadata differed by source and by participant and was supplied without curation.

Comment on this clone: There is no known antigen for this receptor. Per-base quality was not reported, and no clone a single base away is much larger than it.

TCRbeta CDR3 regions were amplified from genomic DNA by means of the immunoSEQ Assay, a bias-controlled multiplex PCR. The study's own analysis went as follows. Nucleated cell counts per sample were estimated from amplification of reference gene primers within the assay. To quantify the absolute abundance of each unique TCRbeta CDR3 rearrangement, sequence reads were collapsed and filtered. For each sample, productive Simpson clonality was calculated as the square root of Simpson's diversity index across productive rearrangements. TCRdb stores this immuneACCESS table with in-frame sequences only. Part of the clones is absent; in the studies checked, under half of the shortfall reflects unresolved V genes, and no reason is known for the rest. V and J calls and clone size are copied from that table; D and trimming were computed from the DNA. The sample table holds approximately 670,000 clones, of which approximately 90% were seen once. 0.2% to 0.3% of the sample is in the top ten clones.

Whole blood was collected in K2EDTA tubes by collaborating institutions according to the institutions' own protocols. Collaborator samples were shipped for TCRbeta analysis as frozen whole blood, isolated PBMCs, or DNA extracted from either sample type. As encoded in the germline V gene (reference sequence), CDR1 is SEHNR while CDR2 is FQNEAQ. Ends trimmed: V by 5 bases, J by 10 bases; bases unmatched to a gene: 3. Spanning cysteine to phenylalanine, the CDR3 consists of 12 amino acids. Only the CDR3 portion is preserved as DNA: 36 bases, with reading frame beginning at the first base. Material: peripheral blood. This receptor was identified in a woman aged 18-35 years with acute or convalescent COVID-19. The rearranged segments are TRBV7-9 and TRBJ2-1, with 9 bases matching TRBD2. The CDR3 here reads CASSLLAGEQFF. The nucleotides read TGTGCCAGCAGCCTCCTAGCGGGGGAGCAGTTCTTC.